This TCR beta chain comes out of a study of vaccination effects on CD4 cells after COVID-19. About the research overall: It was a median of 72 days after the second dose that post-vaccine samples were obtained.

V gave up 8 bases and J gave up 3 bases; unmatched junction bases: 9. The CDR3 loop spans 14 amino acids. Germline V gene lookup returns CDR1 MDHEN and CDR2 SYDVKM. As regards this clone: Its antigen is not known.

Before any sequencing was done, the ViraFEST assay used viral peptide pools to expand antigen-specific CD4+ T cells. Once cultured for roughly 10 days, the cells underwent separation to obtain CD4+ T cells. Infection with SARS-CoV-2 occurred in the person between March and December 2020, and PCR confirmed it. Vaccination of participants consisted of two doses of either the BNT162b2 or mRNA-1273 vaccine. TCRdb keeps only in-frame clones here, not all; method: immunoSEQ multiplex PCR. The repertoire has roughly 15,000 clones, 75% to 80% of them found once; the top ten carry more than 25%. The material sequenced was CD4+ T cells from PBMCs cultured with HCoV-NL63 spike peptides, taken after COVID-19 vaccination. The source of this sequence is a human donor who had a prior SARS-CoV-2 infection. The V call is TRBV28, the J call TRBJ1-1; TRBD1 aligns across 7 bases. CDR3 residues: CASYPGGLHTEAFF. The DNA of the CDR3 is TGTGCCAGCTACCCAGGGGGTCTTCACACTGAAGCTTTCTTT.